There are a few counts of the clone carrying this T cell receptor beta chain. Its antigen is undetermined. The sample belongs to a study of beta chain features in type 1 diabetes. Turning to the study itself: Sorted cells from all samples, numbering 100 million to 120 million, were examined.

Findings of the study overall: Diminished insertions and augmented deletions at VDJ junctions characterized type 1 diabetes patients. Whatever favoring of shorter templates PCR might show would apply equally to patients and controls.

What was sequenced were expressed TCRB transcripts, since all of the isolated RNA had been reverse transcribed. This table comes from immunoSEQ multiplex PCR, and its TCRdb copy is limited to in-frame clones, with some not included. The data hold hundreds of thousands of clones, with roughly 12% observed a single time. This CDR3 region has 11 residues. Germline CDR1 MNHEY, CDR2 SVGAGI. Deletions cut 5 bases from V and 6 bases from J, with 6 bases between. The chain recombines TRBV6-5 with TRBJ2-3; D unresolved. This sequence originates from a young man in good health. The sample comprised naive CD4+ T cells from blood. The CDR3 sequence: CASSKSDTQYF. The DNA for the CDR3 is TGTGCCAGCAGTAAATCGGATACGCAGTATTTT.